This T cell receptor (beta chain) was observed in a study of control samples from healthy donors and cancer patients. The CDR3 spans 13 residues. Germline-derived CDR1 and CDR2 are SQVTM and ANQGSEA. This clone occurred once. A read error may account for a junction end that differs from germline. Sequencing used immunoSEQ multiplex PCR; TCRdb keeps in-frame clones, though not all of them. The repertoire has about 110,000 clones, about 80% of them found once; the top ten carry 6% to 8%. The chain carries TRBV29-1 and TRBJ1-1; possibly TRBD1 for D (5 bases). What was sequenced was blood. The clonotype comes from a man aged 18 to 29 in good health. CDR3 sequence (DNA): TGCAGCTTTGATACCGGGTCTCAGAGGGGAGCTTTCTTT. Residues: CSFDTGSQRGAFF. Full variable domain (outside the CDR3, taken from reference TRBV29-1 and TRBJ1-1): SAVISQKPSRDICQRGTSLTIQCQVDSQVTMMFWYRQQPGQSLTLIATANQGSEATYESGFVIDKFPISRPNLTFSTLTVSNMSPEDSSIYLCSFDTGSQRGAFFGQGTRLTVV.